Each of the 25 T cell receptor beta chains below was sequenced from the same sample in a study of cytomegalovirus exposure and HLA in healthy donors. PCR amplification relied on 60 Vbeta primers (plus 13 Jbeta primers). Sequenced by immunoSEQ multiplex PCR; TCRdb stores in-frame clones only, minus some. The table lists about 160,000 clones, roughly four fifths of them singletons. Sample: PBMCs. The receptors come from a woman in her late teens or twenties in good health and CMV-seronegative.

This sequence joins TRBV18 and TRBJ2-7; the match to TRBD1 covers 7 bases. The CDR3 covers 15 residues. Losses at the gene ends were 0 bases for V and 2 bases for J; bases not matched to a gene: 4. The germline CDR1 and CDR2 sequences are KGHSH and LQKENI. CDR3 in DNA: TGTGCCAGCTCACCACCGTCTGGGACAGCCTACGAGCAGTACTTC. Protein: CASSPPSGTAYEQYF.

Only one count was recorded for this clone. The V and J genes are TRBV19 and TRBJ1-1, with D uncertain. The germline gives CDR1 LNHDA, CDR2 SQIVND (reference sequence). This CDR3 comprises 13 residues. Trimming cost V 7 bases and J 4 bases, with 13 bases left between them. CDR3 protein: CASKAGTATEAFF. CDR3 coding DNA: TGTGCCAGTAAGGCGGGAACAGCCACTGAAGCTTTCTTT.

The chain combines TRBV18 with TRBJ1-4, with TRBD1 matching over 7 bases. In germline, CDR1 is KGHSH, CDR2 LQKENI. V lost 0 bases and J lost 9; bases outside the gene matches: 10. CDR3 length: 16 amino acids. The CDR3 sequence is CASSPPLSQGVKKLFF. In DNA form, the CDR3 reads TGTGCCAGCTCACCACCCTTGTCCCAGGGGGTGAAAAAACTGTTTTTT.

The gene calls are TRBV9 and TRBJ2-6, with D maybe TRBD1 (5 bases). The CDR3 consists of 14 residues. Trimming shortened V by 3 bases and J by 3 bases, and 7 bases separated the two germline ends. CDR1 SGDLS and CDR2 YYNGEE come from the germline V gene. The DNA for the CDR3 is TGTGCCAGCAGCGCCAGGGTTGGGGCCAACGTCCTGACTTTC. Encoded protein: CASSARVGANVLTF.

The V and J genes are TRBV19 and TRBJ1-2, with D possibly TRBD1 on 5 matching bases. This CDR3 region has 13 residues. The germline gives CDR1 LNHDA, CDR2 SQIVND (reference sequence). V was trimmed by 6 bases and J by 4 bases, leaving 12 bases between them. CDR3 residues: CASSATGIYGYTF. In nucleotides, the CDR3 is TGTGCCAGTAGCGCCACAGGAATCTATGGCTACACCTTC.

The J gene is TRBJ1-2, the V gene TRBV28; D is ambiguous. Trimming removed 8 bases from V and 0 bases from J, with 7 bases in between. CDR1 MDHEN and CDR2 SYDVKM come from the germline V gene. CDR3 length equals 12 residues. CDR3 region: CASATPNYGYTF. The CDR3 region has the DNA TGTGCCAGCGCTACCCCTAACTATGGCTACACCTTC.

The chain employs TRBV10-1 and TRBJ2-7; TRBD1 matches 9 bases. With V trimmed by 10 bases and J by 6 bases, 4 bases remained unmatched. This CDR3 contains 11 residues. CDR1 and CDR2 from the germline V gene are WNHNN and SYGVQD (reference sequence). The CDR3 loop reads CATGTGTEQYF. In nucleotides, the CDR3 is TGCGCCACCGGGACAGGGACCGAGCAGTACTTC.

This clone was observed a single time. Other nucleotide sequences in the sample specify the same CDR3. The chain couples TRBV27 to TRBJ1-2; D perhaps matches TRBD1 (6 bases). This CDR3 spans 13 amino acids. Trimming removed 2 bases from V and 2 bases from J, with 6 bases in between. Germline lookup yields CDR1 MNHEY and CDR2 SMNVEV (reference sequence). CDR3 DNA sequence: TGTGCCAGCAGTTTAGGACAGAACTATGGCTACACCTTC. Its translation: CASSLGQNYGYTF.

The rearrangement joins TRBV28 to TRBJ2-5; D call uncertain. The DNA end favors TRBJ2-7, so the J call may be wrong. Germline V gene sequence: CDR1 MDHEN, CDR2 SYDVKM. The CDR3 contains 11 residues. In DNA form, the CDR3 reads TGTGCCAGCAGTTTCTCCTACGAGCAGTACTTC. Protein: CASSFSYEQYF.

This clone showed up just once. V is TRBV18 and J is TRBJ1-5; D possibly corresponds to TRBD1 (6 bases). CDR1 KGHSH and CDR2 LQKENI come from the germline V gene. Trimming left V 1 base short and J 7 bases short, with 11 bases between. The CDR3 totals 14 residues. The CDR3 bases are TGTGCCAGCTCACCACTGGGGGCGGACCAGCCCCAGCATTTT. Protein product: CASSPLGADQPQHF.

The rearrangement joins TRBV30 to TRBJ2-7; TRBD2 agrees at 7 bases. Trimming took 0 bases from V and 1 from J; bases not matched to a gene: 24. Germline V gene data show CDR1 as GTSNPN and CDR2 as SVGIG (reference sequence). The CDR3 sequence is 21 residues long. CDR3 protein: CAWSVSHYSREISGTSYEQYF. The CDR3 DNA reads as TGTGCCTGGAGTGTAAGTCACTACAGCCGCGAAATAAGCGGGACTTCCTACGAGCAGTACTTC.

The genes are TRBV14 and TRBJ2-5; 12 nucleotides line up with TRBD1. Judging by the DNA end, TRBJ2-7 fits better; the J call may be wrong. Germline CDR1 SGHDN, CDR2 FVKESK. This CDR3 is built from 15 residues. The CDR3 here is CASSLGTGGLYEQYF. The DNA of the CDR3 is TGTGCCAGCAGCCTAGGGACAGGGGGCCTCTACGAGCAGTACTTC.

The chain combines TRBV13 with TRBJ2-3; a weak D match, TRBD1 (6 bases). The CDR3 totals 16 residues. Germline V gene sequence: CDR1 PRHDT, CDR2 FYEKMQ (reference sequence). V was shortened by 5 bases and J by 2 bases, with 17 bases between the two germline ends. The CDR3 DNA follows: TGTGCCAGCAGCCCACCTAGGACAGACCACACAGATACGCAGTATTTT. It specifies CASSPPRTDHTDTQYF.

The chain uses TRBV7-9 and TRBJ1-6; 7 positions agree with TRBD1. The ends lost 2 bases at V and 7 bases at J; junction bases unmatched: 14. Germline CDR1 SEHNR, CDR2 FQNEAQ (reference sequence). The CDR3 spans 18 residues. CDR3 in DNA: TGTGCCAGCAGCTTACGGGCCAAAGGGGGCGGGAGGAATTCACCCCTCCACTTT. Translation gives CASSLRAKGGGRNSPLHF.

This rearrangement joins TRBV25-1 to TRBJ1-2; TRBD1 matches at 8 bases. V shed 7 bases, J shed 4 bases, and the junction held 5 bases outside the gene matches. The CDR3 runs to 13 residues. Germline V CDR1 and CDR2: MGHDK, SYGVNS. CDR3 in amino acids: CASTEDRAYGYTF. CDR3 coding DNA: TGTGCCAGCACGGAGGACAGGGCCTATGGCTACACCTTC.

The chain combines TRBV28 with TRBJ1-5; TRBD1 matches 10 bases. The V segment lost 6 bases and the J segment 6 bases; nucleotides outside the gene matches: 5. CDR1 and CDR2 (germline): MDHEN, SYDVKM. The CDR3 covers 14 residues. CDR3 protein: CASSWDRGSQPQHF. The CDR3 DNA reads as TGTGCCAGCAGCTGGGACAGGGGAAGTCAGCCCCAGCATTTT. Combining the CDR3 with reference TRBV28 and TRBJ1-5 gives the whole variable domain DVKVTQSSRYLVKRTGEKVFLECVQDMDHENMFWYRQDPGLGLRLIYFSYDVKMKEKGDIPEGYSVSREKKERFSLILESASTNQTSMYLCASSWDRGSQPQHFGDGTRLSIL.

The chain couples TRBV7-2 to TRBJ1-6; a possible D gene is TRBD1 (6 bases). This CDR3 is built from 16 residues. Germline loops: CDR1 SGHTA, CDR2 FQGNSA. V was shortened by 2 bases and J by 7 bases, with 15 bases between the two germline ends. The chain's CDR3 is CASSLQGQTANSPLHF. The CDR3 coding sequence is TGTGCCAGCAGCTTACAGGGACAAACGGCCAATTCACCCCTCCACTTT.

The gene calls are TRBV10-2 and TRBJ2-2; D is uncertain. The CDR3 runs to 14 residues. V lost 4 bases to trimming and J lost 7 bases, with 13 bases between them. The germline gives CDR1 WSHSY, CDR2 SAAADI. In DNA form, the CDR3 reads TGCGCCAGCAGTGTCGGCCCCAGGAACGGGGAGCTGTTTTTT. As protein: CASSVGPRNGELFF.

There are a few counts of this clone. V and J are TRBV10-3 and TRBJ1-6; D unresolved. Germline CDR1 reads ENHRY; CDR2 reads SYGVKD. V lost 4 bases and J lost 4, with 14 bases in between. The CDR3 extends over 16 amino acids. The CDR3 nucleotides read TGTGCCATCAGTGCTCAGGCATCGGGATATAATTCACCCCTCCACTTT. It codes for CAISAQASGYNSPLHF.

The chain couples TRBV2 to TRBJ1-2; D perhaps matches TRBD1 (5 bases). Germline CDR1 and CDR2: SNHLY and FYNNEI. V lost 3 bases and J lost 3, with 11 bases in between. The CDR3 length is 14 residues. This chain's CDR3 is CASSDDSAYYGYTF. The CDR3 region has the DNA TGTGCCAGCAGTGACGACAGCGCTTACTATGGCTACACCTTC.

This chain links TRBV4-1 with TRBJ1-1; D uncertain. Germline V gene lookup returns CDR1 MGHRA and CDR2 YSYEKL. V lost 6 bases to trimming and J lost 3 bases, with 11 bases between them. This CDR3 is built from 13 residues. The CDR3 sequence is CASRGYLDTEAFF. The CDR3 DNA reads as TGCGCCAGCAGGGGTTATCTAGACACTGAAGCTTTCTTT.

Details on this clone: Other DNA sequences of this sample code for an identical CDR3. The rearrangement joins TRBV28 to TRBJ2-7; 7 bases are a match to TRBD1. In germline, CDR1 is MDHEN, CDR2 SYDVKM. V lost 3 bases to trimming and J lost 3 bases; unmatched junction nucleotides: 2. CDR3 length equals 13 residues. CDR3 residues: CASSFGQDYEQYF. DNA for the CDR3: TGTGCCAGCAGTTTCGGACAGGACTACGAGCAGTACTTC.

The rearrangement joins TRBV5-1 to TRBJ2-7, with TRBD2 matching over 8 bases. The junction had 9 bases not matched to a gene; V was cut back by 4 bases and J by 3 bases. The CDR3 is made up of 15 amino acids. From germline, CDR1 is SGHRS and CDR2 YFSETQ. For the CDR3, the DNA is TGCGCCAGCAGCCCTTCGCTAGCGGGTGTCTACGAGCAGTACTTC. It encodes CASSPSLAGVYEQYF.

This chain links TRBV4-1 with TRBJ2-1, with 7 bases lining up with TRBD1. CDR1 MGHRA and CDR2 YSYEKL come from the germline V gene. Losses at the gene ends were 8 bases for V and 0 bases for J; bases not matched to a gene: 10. The CDR3 has 16 amino acids. The CDR3 nucleotides read TGCGCCAGCTCCAAGGGGGCACCGAGCTCCTACAATGAGCAGTTCTTC. It is translated as CASSKGAPSSYNEQFF.

The rearrangement joins TRBV2 to TRBJ2-4, with 10 nucleotides matching TRBD2. From germline, CDR1 is SNHLY and CDR2 FYNNEI. Unmatched junction bases numbered 11, after V lost 8 bases and J lost 1 base. The CDR3 is made up of 17 amino acids. In nucleotides, the CDR3 is TGTGCCAGCCGATTAGGACTAGCGGAAGTGGCCAAAAACATTCAGTACTTC. Translated, it gives CASRLGLAEVAKNIQYF.